This T cell receptor (beta chain) derives from a study of CD8+CD57+ T cells in acquired aplastic anemia. Study summary: Sorting CD4+ and CD8+ cells gave DNA averaging around 3 ug.

Between the trimmed V and J ends, which lost 4 bases and 0 bases, there was a span of 16 bases. The CDR3 contains 17 residues. Germline-derived CDR1 and CDR2 are MDHEN and SYDVKM. The study's findings and limits: Twenty-nine shared CD8+ CDR3s appeared highly expressed within patients' immunodominant clones. Patients and healthy controls showed no significant CD8+ Simpson's diversity difference.

As for this clonotype: What it binds is not known.

An expansion of CD8+CD57+ cells by flow cytometry had been shown in patients chosen for sequencing. As a group, the patients uniformly had severe acquired aplastic anemia. Researchers used genomic DNA as the template to profile TCR beta VDJ and CDR3. Via MiXCR, TCRdb re-called the reads, giving one row per CDR3 protein. The sample lists some 180,000 distinct CDR3 sequences; about 60% were seen once. The V gene is TRBV28, the J gene TRBJ1-3; D may be TRBD1 (5 bases). Source material: sorted CD4+, CD8+, or CD8+CD57+ T cells (not recorded which) from PBMCs. The receptor was isolated from a human donor with aplastic anemia. The CDR3 loop is CASSSGRQAFSGNTIYF. For the CDR3, the DNA is TGTGCCAGCAGTTCGGGACGGCAAGCCTTCTCTGGAAACACCATATATTTT.